These 20 T cell receptor beta chains were sequenced from one sample in a study of regulatory T cells in long-lasting Graves disease. Specified time point: newly diagnosed GD, antithyroid drugs for less than 3 months. PBMC RNA served as the TCR library source. Building the TCR beta libraries relied on iRepertoire HTBI primers, and CDR3 regions underwent Arm-PCR. One entry per CDR3 protein, called by TCRdb with MiXCR from the multiplex PCR reads. The sample holds 450,000 to 600,000 distinct CDR3 sequences, around 15% seen once. These data also formed part of another study, on T cells in Graves' hyperthyroidism and ophthalmopathy.

The sequencing here drew on peripheral blood mononuclear cells (PBMCs), taken at new diagnosis, from a patient treated with antithyroid drugs. These receptors were taken from a man in his forties or fifties with Graves disease.

This clonotype was counted many times. The rearrangement joins TRBV12-3 or TRBV12-4 to TRBJ2-5; 7 nucleotides match TRBD1. The CDR3 consists of 13 residues. V gave up 6 bases and J gave up 4 bases; unmatched junction bases: 5. The CDR3 loop reads CASREQGRETQYF. Written as DNA, the CDR3 is TGTGCCAGCAGGGAACAGGGGCGAGAGACCCAGTACTTC.

The rearrangement joins TRBV5-4 to TRBJ2-1; 10 positions match TRBD2. Per the germline V gene, CDR1 is SGHNT and CDR2 is YYREEE (reference sequence). Germline trimming cut 1 base from V and 2 bases from J; bases unmatched to any gene: 3. CDR3 length equals 16 residues. This CDR3 reads CASSLQTSGAYNEQFF. CDR3 in DNA: TGTGCCAGCAGCTTGCAAACTAGCGGGGCCTACAATGAGCAGTTCTTC. Looking up the rest from reference TRBV5-4 and TRBJ2-1 gives the full variable domain: ETGVTQSPTHLIKTRGQQVTLRCSSQSGHNTVSWYQQALGQGPQFIFQYYREEENGRGNFPPRFSGLQFPNYSSELNVNALELDDSALYLCASSLQTSGAYNEQFFGPGTRLTVL.

This clonotype was counted many times. J is TRBJ2-7 and V is TRBV11-2, with D unresolved. The CDR3 is 14 residues long. The V gene's germline CDR1 is SGHAT and CDR2 FQNNGV. Trimming stripped 1 base from V and 0 bases from J, with 7 bases between. In DNA, the CDR3 is TGTGCCAGCAGCTTAGGGTTCGGCTCCTACGAGCAGTACTTC. Translation: CASSLGFGSYEQYF.

Worth noting for this clonotype: Just one base apart from a much larger clone, this may be a read error. The CDR3 ends on some other residue instead of the conserved phenylalanine or tryptophan, so this is likely a read error. The J gene is TRBJ2-7, the V gene TRBV7-9; D remains unclear. The CDR3 has 15 amino acids. The germline CDR1 and CDR2 sequences are SEHNR and FQNEAQ (reference sequence). V gave up 0 bases and J gave up 8 bases, with 17 bases separating them. The CDR3: CASSLASASSMQQYL. The CDR3 region has the DNA TGTGCCAGCAGCTTAGCGTCGGCCTCATCGATGCAGCAGTACCTC.

To note about this clonotype: This clone may be a read error of a much larger clone one base away. The chain is built from TRBV28 and TRBJ2-7; D may be TRBD2 (6 bases). The V gene's germline CDR1 is MDHEN and CDR2 SYDVKM. The length of the CDR3 is 11 residues. V lost 7 bases to trimming and J lost 4 bases, with 8 bases between them. The CDR3 coding sequence is TGTGCCAGCACCGCGGGGTACGAGCAGTACTTC. It codes for CASTAGYEQYF.

This clonotype was detected a few times. The germline gene is not matched at one end of the junction; a read error may be the cause. V and J are TRBV7-7 and TRBJ2-1; D remains unclear. The length of the CDR3 is 11 residues. Germline-derived CDR1 and CDR2 are SSHAT and FNYEAQ (reference sequence). The CDR3 DNA sequence: TGTGCTAGCAGAAAATACAATGAGCAGTTCTTC. Its protein product is CASRKYNEQFF.

This clonotype has a handful of counts. The chain combines TRBV10-2 with TRBJ2-7; 10 positions agree with TRBD1. The CDR3 has 15 amino acids. CDR1 is WSHSY and CDR2 is SAAADI in the germline V gene. J gave up 2 bases and V 4 bases, and 5 bases lay outside the gene matches. In nucleotides, the CDR3 is TGCGCCAGCAGTGGCCCGGGACAGGGGACCTACGAGCAGTACTTC. This encodes CASSGPGQGTYEQYF.

Ten or more counts support this clonotype. J is TRBJ2-7 and V is TRBV7-8; the match to TRBD1 covers 8 bases. This CDR3 comprises 14 residues. CDR1 and CDR2 (germline): SGHVS, FQNEAQ. With 2 bases clipped from V and 3 bases from J, the junction kept 3 bases outside the gene matches. The CDR3 bases are TGTGCCAGCAGCTTACGGACAGGGATCTACGAGCAGTACTTC. Its translation is CASSLRTGIYEQYF.

This clonotype was recorded at least ten times. The chain has TRBV6-2 or TRBV6-3 and TRBJ2-1, with 9 bases identical to TRBD1. The J segment lost 11 bases and the V segment lost 8 bases, leaving 13 bases of the junction unmatched. The CDR3 runs 14 residues. Per germline, CDR1 MNHEY and CDR2 SVGEGT. The CDR3 bases are TGTGCCAGCGTACCGGGACAGGGTCGGAGTAAGCAGTTCTTC. It encodes CASVPGQGRSKQFF.

This clonotype showed up many times. The rearrangement uses TRBV7-8 and TRBJ2-1; TRBD2 might be the D (7 bases). Between the trimmed V and J ends, which lost 1 base and 10 bases, there was a span of 17 bases. The CDR3 is made up of 15 amino acids. Germline V gene data show CDR1 as SGHVS and CDR2 as FQNEAQ. In nucleotides, the CDR3 is TGTGCCAGCAGCTTAGACGTTGGGGGGGCGGGCGAGCAGTTCTTC. Translation gives CASSLDVGGAGEQFF.

This clonotype came up many times. The V and J genes are TRBV11-2 and TRBJ1-6; TRBD1 is a possible D gene (6 bases). CDR1 is SGHAT, CDR2 FQNNGV, per germline. This CDR3 region has 15 residues. The V and J ends lost 3 bases and 9 bases respectively, with 15 bases between them. The CDR3 loop is CASSFDAGVGSPLHF. CDR3 sequence (DNA): TGTGCCAGCAGCTTTGATGCAGGGGTCGGTTCACCCCTCCACTTT.

The sample holds many counts of this clonotype. The rearrangement uses TRBV5-1 and TRBJ2-1; no firm D call. Trimming left V 0 bases short and J 8 bases short, with 6 bases between. The CDR3 consists of 12 residues. The germline gives CDR1 SGHRS, CDR2 YFSETQ. CDR3 loop: CASSLEGYEQFF. The CDR3 DNA reads TGCGCCAGCAGCTTGGAGGGTTATGAGCAGTTCTTC.

The rearrangement uses TRBV7-9 and TRBJ1-2; D is unclear. Trimming stripped 2 bases from V and 2 bases from J, with 15 bases between. CDR1 SEHNR and CDR2 FQNEAQ come from the germline V gene (reference sequence). The CDR3 runs to 16 residues. As DNA, the CDR3 is TGTGCCAGCAGCTTACTTCCGACATCACGGAACTATGGCTACACCTTC. Protein product: CASSLLPTSRNYGYTF.

This clonotype was observed many times. This rearrangement joins TRBV9 to TRBJ1-1; D gene ambiguous. V was clipped by 0 bases and J by 0 bases, with 6 bases between them. CDR3 length: 14 amino acids. Germline values: CDR1 SGDLS, CDR2 YYNGEE. CDR3 loop: CASSVGTVNTEAFF. CDR3 in DNA: TGTGCCAGCAGCGTAGGGACGGTGAACACTGAAGCTTTCTTT.

This chain connects TRBV5-1 to TRBJ2-5, with 7 nucleotides matching TRBD2. The CDR3 has 15 amino acids. The germline gives CDR1 SGHRS, CDR2 YFSETQ. V was pared by 0 bases and J by 5 bases, with 7 bases of the junction left unmatched. CDR3 protein: CASSLGTRSLETQYF. In DNA, the CDR3 is TGCGCCAGCAGCTTGGGGACTAGATCTTTGGAGACCCAGTACTTC.

This clonotype was seen at least ten times. The CDR3 sequence: CASTVSTEAFF. The CDR3 DNA follows: TGTGCCAGCACCGTGAGCACTGAAGCTTTCTTT. This chain joins TRBV28 and TRBJ1-1; D gene unclear. V lost 7 bases, J lost 4 bases, and 7 bases lay in between. This CDR3 region has 11 residues. Germline V gives CDR1 MDHEN, CDR2 SYDVKM.

This clonotype was recorded many times. The rearrangement links TRBV3-1 to TRBJ2-1; TRBD2 matches at 8 bases. Germline V gives CDR1 LGHDT, CDR2 YNNKEL (reference sequence). The CDR3 is made up of 17 amino acids. J lost 4 bases, V lost 0 bases, and 8 bases had no gene match. In nucleotides, the CDR3 is TGTGCCAGCAGCCAAGATCGTAGGACTAGCAGATACAATGAGCAGTTCTTC. Its protein product is CASSQDRRTSRYNEQFF.

This clonotype was detected many times. The chain links TRBV3-1 to TRBJ2-5; D gene uncertain. The CDR3 is 12 residues long. The V gene lost 1 base and the J gene lost 4 bases, with 4 bases spanning the gap. The V gene's germline CDR1 is LGHDT and CDR2 YNNKEL (reference sequence). The CDR3 is CASSQGRETQYF. The DNA of the CDR3 is TGTGCCAGCAGCCAAGGAAGAGAGACCCAGTACTTC.

The rearrangement links TRBV6-1 to TRBJ2-5, with 7 bases lining up with TRBD1. Germline V gene data show CDR1 as MNHNS and CDR2 as SASEGT. The CDR3 sequence is 14 residues long. V was pared by 6 bases and J by 0 bases, with 4 bases of the junction left unmatched. In nucleotides, the CDR3 is TGTGCCAGCAGCAAGACAGGGAACCAAGAGACCCAGTACTTC. This gives the protein CASSKTGNQETQYF.

The rearrangement joins TRBV20-1 to TRBJ1-2; D is unclear. The CDR3 is 13 residues long. V was cut by 6 bases and J by 8 bases, with 19 bases left in between. Germline V CDR1 and CDR2: DFQATT, SNEGSKA (reference sequence). The CDR3 region has the DNA TGCAGTGCCCTCGACATCCCGGGAATGGGCTACACCTTC. As protein: CSALDIPGMGYTF.